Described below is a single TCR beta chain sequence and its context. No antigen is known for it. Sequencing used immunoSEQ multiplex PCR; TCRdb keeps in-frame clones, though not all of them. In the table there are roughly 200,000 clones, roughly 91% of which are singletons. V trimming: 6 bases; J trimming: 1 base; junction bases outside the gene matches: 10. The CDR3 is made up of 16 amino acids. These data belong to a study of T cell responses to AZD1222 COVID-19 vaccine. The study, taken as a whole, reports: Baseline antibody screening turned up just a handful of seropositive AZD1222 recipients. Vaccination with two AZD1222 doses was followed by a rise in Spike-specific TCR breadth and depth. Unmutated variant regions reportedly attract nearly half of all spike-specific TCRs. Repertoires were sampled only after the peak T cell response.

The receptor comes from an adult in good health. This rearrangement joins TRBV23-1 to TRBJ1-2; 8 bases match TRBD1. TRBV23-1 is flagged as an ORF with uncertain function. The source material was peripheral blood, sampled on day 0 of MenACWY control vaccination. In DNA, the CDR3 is TGCGCCAGCAGCCCCAGGGGGCCCACTCTTAACTATGGCTACACCTTC. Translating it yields CASSPRGPTLNYGYTF.